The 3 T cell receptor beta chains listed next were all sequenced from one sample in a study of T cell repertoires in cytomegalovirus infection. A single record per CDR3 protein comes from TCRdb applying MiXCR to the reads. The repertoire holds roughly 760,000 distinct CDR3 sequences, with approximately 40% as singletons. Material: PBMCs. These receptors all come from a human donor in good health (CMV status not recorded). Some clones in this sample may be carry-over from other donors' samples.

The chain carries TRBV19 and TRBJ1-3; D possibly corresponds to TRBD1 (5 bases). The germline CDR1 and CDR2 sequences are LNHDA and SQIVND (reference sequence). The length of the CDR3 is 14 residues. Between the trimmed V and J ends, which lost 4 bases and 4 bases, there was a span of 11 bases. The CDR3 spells CASSTSGQGNTIYF. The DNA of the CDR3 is TGTGCCAGTAGTACTTCGGGGCAAGGAAACACCATATATTTT. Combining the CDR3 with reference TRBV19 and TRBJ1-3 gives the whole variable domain DGGITQSPKYLFRKEGQNVTLSCEQNLNHDAMYWYRQDPGQGLRLIYYSQIVNDFQKGDIAEGYSVSREKKESFPLTVTSAQKNPTAFYLCASSTSGQGNTIYFGEGSWLTVV.

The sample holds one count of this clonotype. The CDR3 region has the DNA TGTGCCAGCTCACCATACGGATCGAACACTGAAGCTTTCTTT. This gives the protein CASSPYGSNTEAFF. The V and J genes are TRBV18 and TRBJ1-1; D gene ambiguous. Germline CDR1 and CDR2: KGHSH and LQKENI. The CDR3 extends over 14 amino acids. The V end lost 2 bases, the J end lost 1 base, and 8 bases lay between the germline ends.

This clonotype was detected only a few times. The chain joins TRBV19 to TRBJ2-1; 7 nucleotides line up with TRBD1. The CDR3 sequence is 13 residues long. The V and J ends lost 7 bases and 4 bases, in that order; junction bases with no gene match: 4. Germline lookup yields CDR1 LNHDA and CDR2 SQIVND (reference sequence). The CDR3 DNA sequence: TGTGCCAGTACCCCGGGACAGTACAATGAGCAGTTCTTC. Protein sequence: CASTPGQYNEQFF.